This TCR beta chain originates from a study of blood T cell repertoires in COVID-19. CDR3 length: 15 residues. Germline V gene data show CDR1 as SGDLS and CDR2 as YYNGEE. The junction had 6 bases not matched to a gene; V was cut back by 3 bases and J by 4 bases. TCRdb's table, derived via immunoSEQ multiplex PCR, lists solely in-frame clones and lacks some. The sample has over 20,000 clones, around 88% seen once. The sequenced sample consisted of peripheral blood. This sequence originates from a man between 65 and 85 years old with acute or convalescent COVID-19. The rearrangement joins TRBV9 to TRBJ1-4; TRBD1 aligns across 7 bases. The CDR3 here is CASSARQGYNEKLFF. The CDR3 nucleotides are TGTGCCAGCAGCGCTAGACAGGGCTATAATGAAAAACTGTTTTTT.